These 21 T cell receptor beta chains came from one sample sequenced in a study of breast tumors, draining lymph nodes, adjacent tissues. Samples came from axillary lymph nodes draining the breast cancer. TCRdb re-called the multiplex PCR reads with MiXCR, one entry per CDR3 protein. The sample has fewer than 140,000 distinct CDR3 sequences; 30% are singletons. Material for sequencing was axillary lymph node tissue. These receptor sequences come from a female donor with breast cancer. Some clones in this sample may be carry-over from other donors' samples.

This clonotype was detected only once. DNA for the CDR3: TGTGCCAGCAGCTTAGTCGACAGGGGTAATTCACCCCTCCACTTT. This translates into CASSLVDRGNSPLHF. The gene calls are TRBV7-8 and TRBJ1-6; 8 bases are shared with TRBD1. Per the germline V gene, CDR1 is SGHVS and CDR2 is FQNEAQ. The CDR3 has 15 amino acids. V lost 1 base to trimming and J lost 6 bases; unmatched junction nucleotides: 2.

This clonotype was seen repeatedly, ten times or more. V is TRBV6-6 and J is TRBJ2-4; tentative D call: TRBD2 (6 bases). Germline V gene sequence: CDR1 MNHNY, CDR2 SVGAGI (reference sequence). V lost 7 bases to trimming and J lost 4 bases, with 17 bases between them. This CDR3 is built from 15 residues. CDR3 sequence (DNA): TGTGCCAGCACCACACAACTGAGCGGGAAAAACATTCAGTACTTC. This gives the protein CASTTQLSGKNIQYF.

In this sample, this clonotype turned up a few times. A much larger clone lies one base from this, so it may be a read error. For the CDR3, the DNA is TGCGCCATAGGGACAGTAAGTAATGAGCAGTTCTTC. Residues: CAIGTVSNEQFF. This rearrangement joins TRBV4-1 to TRBJ2-1, with 7 bases matching TRBD1. This CDR3 contains 12 residues. Germline-derived CDR1 and CDR2 are MGHRA and YSYEKL. V dropped 10 bases and J dropped 7; count of bases not matched to a gene: 7.

This clonotype was detected many times. CDR3 nucleotides: TGCGCCAGCAGCCAAGATTGGCGGGGGGGCCAAGATACGCAGTATTTT. As protein: CASSQDWRGGQDTQYF. This chain uses TRBV4-3 with TRBJ2-3; TRBD2 aligns across 9 bases. With 0 bases clipped from V and 5 bases from J, the junction kept 6 bases outside the gene matches. Germline V gene lookup returns CDR1 LGHNA and CDR2 YSLEER. The CDR3 spans 16 residues.

This clonotype was recorded at least ten times. The genes are TRBV6-1 and TRBJ2-1, with 7 bases that match TRBD1. CDR3 size: 13 residues. The J segment lost 4 bases and the V segment lost 6 bases, leaving 3 bases of the junction unmatched. CDR1 MNHNS and CDR2 SASEGT come from the germline V gene. CDR3: CASRRDSYNEQFF. The CDR3 DNA sequence: TGTGCCAGCAGGAGGGACAGTTACAATGAGCAGTTCTTC.

This clonotype was seen many times. The chain uses TRBV5-6 and TRBJ2-1; weak D call: TRBD1 (6 bases). The CDR3 extends over 16 amino acids. Germline V gives CDR1 SGHDT, CDR2 YYEEEE. Between the trimmed V and J ends, which lost 5 bases and 6 bases, there was a span of 21 bases. CDR3 in amino acids: CASSLKGVWKGNEQFF. CDR3 DNA sequence: TGTGCCAGCAGTTTAAAGGGGGTCTGGAAGGGCAATGAGCAGTTCTTC.

Concerning this clonotype itself: One end of the junction does not line up with germline, which may come from a read error. V and J are TRBV10-1 and TRBJ2-5; D is perhaps TRBD1 (5 bases). Germline values: CDR1 WNHNN, CDR2 SYGVQD (reference sequence). This CDR3 is 13 amino acids long. In DNA form, the CDR3 reads TGCGCCAGCAGTGAGTACGAGACAGAGGCCCAGTACTTC. Its translation is CASSEYETEAQYF.

This clonotype was detected once. The CDR3 loop reads CASSQDILSEQYV. The DNA for the CDR3 is TGTGCCAGCAGTCAAGACATCTTGTCCGAGCAGTACGTC. The rearrangement joins TRBV2 to TRBJ2-7; D uncertain. The V gene's germline CDR1 is SNHLY and CDR2 FYNNEI. The V end was cut by 5 bases, the J end by 6 bases, with 14 bases between. This CDR3 spans 13 amino acids.

On this clonotype: An end of the junction does not agree with germline; a read error may underlie this. V gene TRBV7-2 combines with J gene TRBJ2-7, with no clear D. Germline values: CDR1 SGHTA, CDR2 FQGNSA. The CDR3 spans 13 residues. CDR3 sequence: CASSWGNSYEQYF. CDR3 nucleotide sequence: TGTGCCAGCAGCTGGGGAAATTCCTACGAGCAGTACTTT.

This chain joins TRBV28 and TRBJ1-5, with D possibly being TRBD1 (6 bases). This CDR3 spans 15 amino acids. V lost 4 bases and J lost 1, with 11 bases in between. The germline V gene has CDR1 MDHEN and CDR2 SYDVKM. The CDR3 here is CASSSGQSSNQPQHF. In nucleotides, the CDR3 is TGTGCCAGCAGTTCCGGACAGTCAAGCAATCAGCCCCAGCATTTT.

On this clonotype itself: A read error may be the cause here, since a much bigger clone is one base away. V usage is TRBV27 and J usage is TRBJ2-3; D remains ambiguous. The CDR3 totals 14 residues. Looked up from germline, CDR1 is MNHEY and CDR2 is SMNVEV (reference sequence). The CDR3 here is CASSFGFATDTRYF. In DNA form, the CDR3 reads TGTGCCAGCAGTTTCGGCTTTGCCACAGATACGCGGTATTTT.

This clonotype was counted ten times or more. The gene calls are TRBV4-3 and TRBJ1-2; D is unresolved. Per germline, CDR1 LGHNA and CDR2 YSLEER. V gave up 0 bases and J gave up 5 bases, with 16 bases separating them. This CDR3 is 16 amino acids long. CDR3 nucleotides: TGCGCCAGCAGCCAAGACTTGTCGGGCAGGAGTTATGGCTACACCTTC. The encoded protein is CASSQDLSGRSYGYTF.

This clonotype was observed a few times. Possible read error: a much larger clone is one base away. The chain employs TRBV20-1 and TRBJ2-7; D ambiguous. Germline V gene lookup returns CDR1 DFQATT and CDR2 SNEGSKA (reference sequence). This CDR3 has 11 amino acids. In DNA form, the CDR3 reads TGCAGTGCTAGCACTTACTACGAGCAGTCCTTC. It is translated as CSASTYYEQSF.

This clonotype was picked up a small number of times. This sequence may be a read error, since a much larger clone differs from it by one base. In this CDR3 the conserved last residue, phenylalanine or tryptophan, is missing, so a read error is likely. The CDR3 loop is CASSDPGQGSYNEQFS. The CDR3, as DNA: TGTGCCAGTAGTGATCCGGGACAGGGCTCCTACAATGAGCAGTTCTCC. This rearrangement joins TRBV19 to TRBJ2-1; 9 bases line up with TRBD1. Looked up from germline, CDR1 is LNHDA and CDR2 is SQIVND (reference sequence). The ends lost 5 bases at V and 0 bases at J; junction bases unmatched: 5. This CDR3 region has 16 residues.

This clonotype was found many times. This may be a read error, as it is one base from a much larger clone. The chain is built from TRBV20-1 and TRBJ1-2; 8 bases match TRBD1. There are 13 residues in the CDR3. The germline CDR1 and CDR2 sequences are DFQATT and SNEGSKA (reference sequence). V lost 4 bases to trimming and J lost 10 bases; unmatched junction nucleotides: 11. CDR3 in DNA: TGCAGTGCTACCGGGACAGGACATGATGCCTACACCTTC. It translates to CSATGTGHDAYTF.

This clonotype was observed at least ten times. The chain links TRBV13 to TRBJ2-4; weak D call: TRBD1 (6 bases). V was pared by 5 bases and J by 8 bases, with 22 bases between. This CDR3 has 16 residues. The V gene's germline CDR1 is PRHDT and CDR2 FYEKMQ (reference sequence). CDR3 sequence: CASSTGETGSGHIQYF. The CDR3, as DNA: TGTGCCAGCAGCACCGGGGAGACAGGCAGCGGACACATTCAGTACTTC.

In this sample, this clonotype turned up a few times. The gene calls are TRBV6-1 and TRBJ2-4; 7 bases match TRBD2. Trimming cost V 6 bases and J 3 bases; bases outside gene matches: 8. This CDR3 comprises 15 residues. The germline V gene encodes CDR1 MNHNS and CDR2 SASEGT. The DNA of the CDR3 is TGTGCCAGCAGGCCTACTAGCGTAGGCAAAAACATTCAGTACTTC. Protein sequence: CASRPTSVGKNIQYF.

As regards this clonotype: A much larger clone differs from this one at a single base, so this may be a read error. The V gene is TRBV11-2, the J gene TRBJ1-2; 7 bases map to TRBD1. CDR1 is SGHAT and CDR2 is FQNNGV in the germline V gene. The CDR3 extends over 14 amino acids. The CDR3: CASSGTEITYGYTF. Written as DNA, the CDR3 is TGTGCTTCGTCTGGGACAGAAATTACCTATGGCTACACCTTC.

Points on this clonotype: A junction end diverges from the germline sequence, so it may reflect a read error. The V gene is TRBV7-2, the J gene TRBJ2-7; D call uncertain. The CDR3 sequence is 14 residues long. CDR1 is SGHTA and CDR2 is FQGNSA in the germline V gene. CDR3 residues: CASSFSRLAYGQYF. In DNA, the CDR3 is TGTGCCAGCAGCTTCAGCAGGTTGGCGTACGGGCAGTACTTC.

A word on this clonotype: As the CDR3 is not closed by the conserved phenylalanine or tryptophan, this likely results from a read error. No DNA is shown, since the ends of the CDR3 on it are uncertain; the CDR3 is the one TCRdb lists. V usage is TRBV9 and J usage is TRBJ1-6; the D call of TRBD1 is as the table states it, not checked on the DNA. The CDR3 numbers 15 amino acids, ends counted. In germline, CDR1 is SGDLS, CDR2 YYNGEE. CDR3 region: CASSARDSYNSPPHL.

This clonotype was seen repeatedly, ten times or more. The V call is TRBV4-1, the J call TRBJ1-5, with D hard to call. The CDR3 is 15 amino acids. Trimming took off 0 bases at V and 8 bases at J, with 14 bases between the two ends. CDR1 is MGHRA and CDR2 is YSYEKL in the germline V gene. The CDR3 nucleotides are TGCGCCAGCAGCCAAGAGCCAGGATCGTACAAGCCCCAGCATTTT. Protein: CASSQEPGSYKPQHF.